A single T cell receptor beta chain is shown here with its context. Its antigen remains unidentified. The ends were cut back, 6 bases at V and 4 bases at J, with 15 bases in the middle. This CDR3 spans 14 amino acids. CDR1 and CDR2 (germline): MNHEY, SMNVEV (reference sequence). cDNA synthesis used the whole RNA isolate, giving expressed TCRB sequences. Sequencing used immunoSEQ multiplex PCR; TCRdb keeps in-frame clones, though not all of them. The profile shows about 650,000 clones, 9.5% to 15% of them singletons. The data were obtained in a study of beta chain features in type 1 diabetes. On the study more broadly: Age, gender and cell yields were alike across patients and healthy donors. Analysis included 107,917,701 sorted cells drawn from all samples.

General observations from the study: Small HLA sub-analyses could not settle whether HLA shapes TCRB rearrangement. A moderate, significant TCRB CDR3 shortening appeared in type 1 diabetes across four CD4+ subsets.

The clonotype was recovered from a man in his thirties or forties with type 1 diabetes. The chain links TRBV27 to TRBJ1-2; weak D call: TRBD1 (6 bases). Sequencing was done on a sample of naive CD4+ T cells from blood. The CDR3 nucleotides are TGTGCCAGCAGCCCTTCTCAGGGGCGCTATGGCTACACCTTC. It is translated as CASSPSQGRYGYTF.